These 5 T cell receptor beta chains came from one sample sequenced in a study of blood T cell repertoires in COVID-19. Sequenced by immunoSEQ multiplex PCR; TCRdb stores in-frame clones only, minus some. The sample lists tens of thousands of clones; roughly 70% were seen once. Material: peripheral blood. Every receptor here comes from a man of 80 years or more with acute or convalescent COVID-19.

The chain links TRBV9 to TRBJ2-2; TRBD1 aligns across 9 bases. The V gene's germline CDR1 is SGDLS and CDR2 YYNGEE. J lost 2 bases, V lost 4 bases, and 6 bases had no gene match. This CDR3 has 16 amino acids. CDR3 sequence (DNA): TGTGCCAGCAGCCCACAGGGGGCGGGCAACACCGGGGAGCTGTTTTTT. Translation: CASSPQGAGNTGELFF.

The rearrangement joins TRBV5-1 to TRBJ2-1; the D gene is possibly TRBD2 (5 bases). CDR1 and CDR2 (germline): SGHRS, YFSETQ. The V and J ends lost 2 bases and 1 base respectively, with 7 bases between them. The CDR3 is made up of 14 amino acids. The CDR3 DNA is TGCGCCAGCAGCTTCGGGGAATCCTACAATGAGCAGTTCTTC. Its translation is CASSFGESYNEQFF.

This clone has a handful of counts. This rearrangement joins TRBV2 to TRBJ2-3; D might be TRBD2 (6 bases). Trimming stripped 5 bases from V and 2 bases from J, with 8 bases between. The germline V gene encodes CDR1 SNHLY and CDR2 FYNNEI. The CDR3 contains 13 residues. CDR3 nucleotide sequence: TGTGCCAGCAGTCGGGACTTCACAGATACGCAGTATTTT. Its translation: CASSRDFTDTQYF.

The chain recombines TRBV3-1 (or the pseudogene TRBV3-2) with TRBJ2-2; D unresolved. The CDR3 runs to 13 residues. CDR1 is LGHDT and CDR2 is YNNKEL in the germline V gene (reference sequence). The germline V and J ends were trimmed by 4 bases and 4 bases, with 7 bases remaining between them. The CDR3 nucleotides read TGTGCCAGCAGCCCCTATTCCACCGGGGAGCTGTTTTTT. Its protein product is CASSPYSTGELFF.

This chain joins TRBV30 and TRBJ1-2; no reliable D call. CDR3 length: 11 residues. Germline CDR1 is GTSNPN and CDR2 is SVGIG (reference sequence). V shed 3 bases and J shed 1 base, with 3 bases lying between them. The DNA of the CDR3 is TGTGCCTGGAGCCTTAACTATGGCTACACCTTC. Residues: CAWSLNYGYTF.